The entry that follows covers one T cell receptor (beta chain) sequence. Its antigen is as yet unknown. This sample stems from a study of cytomegalovirus exposure and HLA in healthy donors. Study observations and caveats: Near-uniform donor sequencing depth was presumed by presence/absence analyses. The study listed approximately 160 cytomegalovirus-associated TCR beta chains. Upon later analysis, HLA-associated TCR beta chains proved more clonally expanded than other, equally common chains. When analyzed later, a missense DCLRE1C variant was found to be linked to TCR beta V- and J-gene trimming.

It was with 60 Vbeta and 13 Jbeta primers that the PCR ran. Clones were read by immunoSEQ multiplex PCR, and TCRdb kept only the in-frame ones, dropping some. This repertoire shows about 100,000 clones, around 73% found once; its top ten account for 7% to 8%. The CDR3 runs 16 residues. Germline CDR1 reads SGHNT; CDR2 reads YYREEE (reference sequence). Trimming left V 1 base short and J 2 bases short, with 14 bases between. This receptor was taken from a man aged 25-45 years in good health and CMV-seronegative. The chain is built from TRBV5-4 and TRBJ2-3; D gene uncertain. Sequencing was done on a sample of PBMCs. CDR3 DNA: TGTGCCAGCAGCTTGCCAAACTTGCCCAACACAGATACGCAGTATTTT. Translated: CASSLPNLPNTDTQYF.